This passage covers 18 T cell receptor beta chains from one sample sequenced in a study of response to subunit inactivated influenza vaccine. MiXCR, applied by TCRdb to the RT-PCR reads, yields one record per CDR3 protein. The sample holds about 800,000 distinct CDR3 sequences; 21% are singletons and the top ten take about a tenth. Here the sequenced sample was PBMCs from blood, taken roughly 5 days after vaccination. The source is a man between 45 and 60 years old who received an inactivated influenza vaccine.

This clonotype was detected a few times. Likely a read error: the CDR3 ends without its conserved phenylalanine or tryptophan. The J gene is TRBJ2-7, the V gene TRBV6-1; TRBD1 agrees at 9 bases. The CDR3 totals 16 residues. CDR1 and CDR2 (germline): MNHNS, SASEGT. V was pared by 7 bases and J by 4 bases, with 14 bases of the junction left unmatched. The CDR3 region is CASTPGQGVPPYEQYL. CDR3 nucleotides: TGTGCCAGCACCCCGGGACAGGGAGTCCCTCCTTACGAGCAGTACCTC.

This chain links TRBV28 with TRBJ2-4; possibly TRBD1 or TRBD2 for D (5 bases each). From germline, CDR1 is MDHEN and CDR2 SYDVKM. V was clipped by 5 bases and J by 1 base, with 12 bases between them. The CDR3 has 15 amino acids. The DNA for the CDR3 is TGTGCCAGCAGTCCCCGGGGCGCGGCCAAAAACATTCAGTACTTC. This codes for CASSPRGAAKNIQYF.

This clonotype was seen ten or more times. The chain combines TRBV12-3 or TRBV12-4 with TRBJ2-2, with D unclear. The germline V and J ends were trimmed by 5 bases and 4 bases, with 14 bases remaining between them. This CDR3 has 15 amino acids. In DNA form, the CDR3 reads TGTGCCAGCAGTCAGAACCGGGCCGTCACCGGGGAGCTGTTTTTT. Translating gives CASSQNRAVTGELFF.

The CDR3 coding sequence is TGTGCCAGCAGCCCTCAGCCGGGATCCAATGAGCAGTTCTTC. It codes for CASSPQPGSNEQFF. The rearrangement links TRBV9 to TRBJ2-1, with D perhaps TRBD2 (5 bases). Germline V gene data show CDR1 as SGDLS and CDR2 as YYNGEE. Trimming took 4 bases from V and 6 from J, leaving 14 bases between them. This CDR3 spans 14 amino acids.

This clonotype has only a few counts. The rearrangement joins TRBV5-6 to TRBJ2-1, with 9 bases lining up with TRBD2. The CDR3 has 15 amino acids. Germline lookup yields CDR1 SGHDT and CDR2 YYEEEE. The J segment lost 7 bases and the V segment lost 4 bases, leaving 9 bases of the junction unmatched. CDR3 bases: TGTGCCAGCAGCCCGGAGCCTAGCGGGGCGAATGAGCAGTTCTTC. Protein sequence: CASSPEPSGANEQFF.

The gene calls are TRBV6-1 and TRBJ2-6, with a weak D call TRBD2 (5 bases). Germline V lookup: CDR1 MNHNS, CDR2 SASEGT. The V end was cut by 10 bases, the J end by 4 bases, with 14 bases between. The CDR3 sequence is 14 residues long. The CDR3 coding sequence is TGTGCCACCACAACTAGGCCCGGGGCCAACGTCCTGACTTTC. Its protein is CATTTRPGANVLTF.

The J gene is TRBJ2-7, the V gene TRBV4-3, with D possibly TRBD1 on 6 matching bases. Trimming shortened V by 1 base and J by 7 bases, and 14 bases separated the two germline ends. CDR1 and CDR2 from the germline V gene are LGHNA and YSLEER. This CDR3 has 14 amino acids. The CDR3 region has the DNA TGCGCCAGCAGCCAAGTGTCAGGGGCCCGGGAGCAGTACTTC. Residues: CASSQVSGAREQYF.

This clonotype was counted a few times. Here the CDR3 reads CASSVGGRALDTQYF. The CDR3 coding sequence is TGTGCCAGCAGCGTTGGCGGGAGGGCCCTAGATACGCAGTATTTT. The chain links TRBV9 to TRBJ2-3; the match to TRBD2 covers 9 bases. The CDR3 spans 15 residues. J lost 5 bases, V lost 2 bases, and 6 bases had no gene match. Germline lookup yields CDR1 SGDLS and CDR2 YYNGEE.

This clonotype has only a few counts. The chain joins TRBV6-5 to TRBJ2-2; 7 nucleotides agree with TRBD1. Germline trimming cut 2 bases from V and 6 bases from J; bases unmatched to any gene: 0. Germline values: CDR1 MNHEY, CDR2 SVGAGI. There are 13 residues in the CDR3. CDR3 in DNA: TGTGCCAGCAGTTACGACAGGGCCGGGGAGCTGTTTTTT. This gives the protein CASSYDRAGELFF.

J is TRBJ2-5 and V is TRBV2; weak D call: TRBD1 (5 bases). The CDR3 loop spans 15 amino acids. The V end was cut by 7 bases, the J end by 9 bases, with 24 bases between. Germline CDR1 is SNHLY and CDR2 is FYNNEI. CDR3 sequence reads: CASTDSNLSRGAQYF. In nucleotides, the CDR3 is TGTGCCAGCACCGACAGCAATTTATCTCGAGGTGCCCAGTACTTC.

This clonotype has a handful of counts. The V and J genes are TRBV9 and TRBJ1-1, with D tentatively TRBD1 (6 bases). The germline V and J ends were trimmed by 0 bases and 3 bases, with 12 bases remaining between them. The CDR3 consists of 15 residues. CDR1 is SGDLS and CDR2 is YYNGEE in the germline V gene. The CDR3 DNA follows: TGTGCCAGCAGCGTAGGAGGGGGTGGGGACACTGAAGCTTTCTTT. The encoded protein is CASSVGGGGDTEAFF. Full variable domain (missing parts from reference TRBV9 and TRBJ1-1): DSGVTQTPKHLITATGQRVTLRCSPRSGDLSVYWYQQSLDQGLQFLIQYYNGEERAKGNILERFSAQQFPDLHSELNLSSLELGDSALYFCASSVGGGGDTEAFFGQGTRLTVV.

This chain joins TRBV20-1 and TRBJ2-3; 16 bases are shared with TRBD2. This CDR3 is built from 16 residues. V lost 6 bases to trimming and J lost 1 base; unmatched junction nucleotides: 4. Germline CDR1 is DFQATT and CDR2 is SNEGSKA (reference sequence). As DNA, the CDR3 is TGCAGTGCGGGGACTAGCGGGAGGGCCCGCACAGATACGCAGTATTTT. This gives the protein CSAGTSGRARTDTQYF.

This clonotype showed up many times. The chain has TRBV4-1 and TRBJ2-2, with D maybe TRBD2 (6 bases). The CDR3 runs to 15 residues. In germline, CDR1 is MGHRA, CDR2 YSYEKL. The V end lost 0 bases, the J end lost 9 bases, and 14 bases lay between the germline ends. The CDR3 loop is CASSQDSGVYRELFF. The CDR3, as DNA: TGCGCCAGCAGCCAAGATTCGGGGGTCTACCGGGAGCTGTTTTTT.

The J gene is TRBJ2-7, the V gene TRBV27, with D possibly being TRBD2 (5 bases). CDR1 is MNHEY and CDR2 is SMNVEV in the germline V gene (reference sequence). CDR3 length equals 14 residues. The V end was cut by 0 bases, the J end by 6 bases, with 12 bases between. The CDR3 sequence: CASSLSSSTSEQYF. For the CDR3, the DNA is TGTGCCAGCAGTTTATCAAGCAGTACTAGCGAGCAGTACTTC.

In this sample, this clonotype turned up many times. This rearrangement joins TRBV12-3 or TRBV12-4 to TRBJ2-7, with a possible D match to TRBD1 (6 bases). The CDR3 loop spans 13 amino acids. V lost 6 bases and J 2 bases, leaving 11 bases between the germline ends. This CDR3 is CASSPTGTYEQYF. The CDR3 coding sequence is TGTGCCAGCAGCCCGACAGGTACCTACGAGCAGTACTTC.

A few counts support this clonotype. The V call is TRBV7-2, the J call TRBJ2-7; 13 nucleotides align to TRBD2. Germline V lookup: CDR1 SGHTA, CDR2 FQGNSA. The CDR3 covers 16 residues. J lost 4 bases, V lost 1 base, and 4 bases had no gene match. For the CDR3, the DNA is TGTGCCAGCAGCTTAGTCGGACTAGCGGGGGCTTACGAGCAGTACTTC. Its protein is CASSLVGLAGAYEQYF.

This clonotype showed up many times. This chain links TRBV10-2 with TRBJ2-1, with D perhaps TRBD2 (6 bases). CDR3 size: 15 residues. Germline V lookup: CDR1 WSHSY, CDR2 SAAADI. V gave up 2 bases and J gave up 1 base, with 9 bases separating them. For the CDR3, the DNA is TGCGCCAGCAGTGAGGGGGCGGGATCCTACAATGAGCAGTTCTTC. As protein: CASSEGAGSYNEQFF.

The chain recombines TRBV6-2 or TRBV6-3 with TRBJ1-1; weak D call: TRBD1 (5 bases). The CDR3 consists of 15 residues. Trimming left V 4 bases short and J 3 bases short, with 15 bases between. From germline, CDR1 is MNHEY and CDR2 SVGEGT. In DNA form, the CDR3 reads TGTGCCAGCAGTTCCTCTAGGGAAGGGGACACTGAAGCTTTCTTT. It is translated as CASSSSREGDTEAFF.